A selection of T cell receptor beta chains follows, all from one sample in a study of cytomegalovirus exposure and HLA in healthy donors. Here immunoSEQ multiplex PCR was the method, and the copy in TCRdb shows in-frame clones only, minus some. The sample carries 180,000 or so clones, roughly 82% recorded once. Sequenced material: PBMCs. The receptors here all came from a man in his forties in good health and CMV-seronegative. Both conserved end residues are trimmed from each CDR3. A D gene is named only where the DNA matches it firmly.

d_gene | j_gene | len | v_gene | CDR3aa
. | TRBJ1-1 | 14 | TRBV7-9 | ASSLVSPGGGTEAF
TRBD2 | TRBJ2-2 | 13 | TRBV6-1 | ASKGLAANTGELF
. | TRBJ2-1 | 12 | TRBV5-1 | ASSLAQYYNEQF
TRBD1 | TRBJ2-3 | 13 | TRBV7-3 | ASSLDRVLADTQY
TRBD2 | TRBJ2-5 | 15 | TRBV5-1 | ASSLGLAGGPSETQY
TRBD1 | TRBJ2-7 | 12 | TRBV19 | ASKGRGLTYEQY
. | TRBJ1-3 | 14 | TRBV7-2 | ASSLVEGGSGNTIY
TRBD1 | TRBJ1-2 | 16 | TRBV7-8 | ASSLGFGGQGMDYGYT
TRBD1 | TRBJ1-4 | 17 | TRBV28 | ASSFDRGRYVGFGLQLF
TRBD2 | TRBJ2-5 | 14 | TRBV7-3 | ASSLMGSSGKETQY
TRBD1 | TRBJ1-2 | 12 | TRBV6-1 | ASSLLDRNYGYT
. | TRBJ2-2 | 14 | TRBV18 | ASSLLSGANTGELF
. | TRBJ1-2 | 10 | TRBV15 | ATSRDRGGYT
TRBD1 | TRBJ2-2 | 14 | TRBV4-2 | ASSLGQGADTGELF
. | TRBJ1-1 | 11 | TRBV7-6 | ASSIQKNTEAF
TRBD1 | TRBJ2-1 | 12 | TRBV5-1 | ASRNQGVDNEQF
. | TRBJ2-3 | 15 | TRBV7-3 | ASSERSFPTSTDTQY
TRBD1 | TRBJ1-2 | 15 | TRBV29-1 | SVEGPRSGTVVYGYT
TRBD1 | TRBJ2-3 | 13 | TRBV6-6 | ASRYRDRKKDTQY
. | TRBJ2-3 | 13 | TRBV5-1 | ASSSTLVGGDTQY
. | TRBJ1-1 | 13 | TRBV28 | ASIGAGESTTEAF
TRBD2 | TRBJ2-3 | 12 | TRBV6-1 | ASSGGGSRDTQY
. | TRBJ2-3 | 11 | TRBV30 | ASVAPGEDTQY
TRBD1 | TRBJ1-5 | 13 | TRBV5-6 | ASSGGTGDNQPQH
. | TRBJ2-4 | 12 | TRBV28 | ASKGDLAKNIQY
. | TRBJ1-5 | 14 | TRBV28 | ASRDTKDVDNQPQH
TRBD2 | TRBJ2-3 | 15 | TRBV23-1 | ASSHPTCERGADTQY
. | TRBJ2-7 | 13 | TRBV29-1 | SVEGNRQGIREQY
. | TRBJ2-6 | 16 | TRBV5-4 | ASSFDGMASSGANVLT
. | TRBJ2-3 | 15 | TRBV7-3 | ASSFFAGSATTDTQY
TRBD1 | TRBJ2-2 | 14 | TRBV7-7 | ASSSGQGMNTGELF
TRBD2 | TRBJ2-1 | 13 | TRBV4-1 | ASSFSGSSYNEQF
. | TRBJ2-7 | 12 | TRBV7-6 | ASSSTVQGYEQY
TRBD2 | TRBJ2-1 | 13 | TRBV6-5 | ASSELAGGLNEQF
. | TRBJ1-5 | 13 | TRBV9 | ASSLTGGGVQPQH
. | TRBJ2-5 | 14 | TRBV5-4 | ASSPGGGWNQETQY
TRBD1 | TRBJ1-6 | 13 | TRBV5-1 | ASSNMPGQNSPLH
. | TRBJ2-1 | 11 | TRBV30 | AWSVEQYNEQF
. | TRBJ2-5 | 11 | TRBV5-1 | ASSWRQQETQY
TRBD1 | TRBJ1-6 | 14 | TRBV19 | ASSPTDRGYNSPLH
. | TRBJ1-1 | 12 | TRBV5-1 | ASSSTGRNTEAF
TRBD1 | TRBJ2-7 | 12 | TRBV6-5 | ASSPDRGRGEQY
. | TRBJ2-7 | 12 | TRBV25-1 | ASRQAGKDYEQY
. | TRBJ1-1 | 13 | TRBV19 | ASSPWGQGNTEAF
. | TRBJ2-5 | 13 | TRBV28 | ASLSRGGLQETQY
. | TRBJ1-1 | 12 | TRBV28 | AANGEGENTEAF
TRBD2 | TRBJ2-3 | 14 | TRBV4-1 | ASSPISGGAGDTQY